Following are 26 T cell receptor beta chains from one sample sequenced in a study of tumor-infiltrating lymphocytes in primary liver carcinoma. From approximately 20-30 mg of unsorted bulk tissue, DNA and RNA were co-extracted together. Reverse transcription of 450 to 500 ng total RNA with a constant-region primer produced TCR beta cDNA. ARM-PCR was slightly modified, and three nested multiplex PCR rounds with it gave rise to the TCR beta libraries. The two initial PCR rounds, roughly 9 cycles each, used TRBV1-TRBV30 forward and C-beta reverse primers. TCRdb independently ran MiXCR on the multiplex PCR reads; one entry per CDR3 protein. The sample lists 100,000 or so distinct CDR3 sequences; more than 65% were seen once. The source material was liver tumor tissue from sampling region 5. Subset here: tumor region T5, tumor centre. These receptors were taken from a woman between 55 and 75 years old with primary liver carcinoma and hepatitis B virus infection.

This clonotype was recorded at least ten times. The chain carries TRBV6-5 and TRBJ2-7; TRBD2 matches 8 bases. The CDR3 loop spans 23 amino acids. Germline lookup yields CDR1 MNHEY and CDR2 SVGAGI. V dropped 1 base and J dropped 4; count of bases not matched to a gene: 30. CDR3 in amino acids: CASSYFGAVRGRNSGNRDYEQYF. DNA for the CDR3: TGTGCCAGCAGTTACTTCGGGGCGGTAAGGGGACGGAATAGCGGGAATAGAGATTACGAGCAGTACTTC.

A note on this clonotype: Sequence at one end of the junction differs from germline and may be a read error. The chain links TRBV5-1 to TRBJ2-6; D is possibly TRBD1 (5 bases). The CDR3 extends over 16 amino acids. Per germline, CDR1 SGHRS and CDR2 YFSETQ. The CDR3 DNA reads as TGCGCCAGCAGCTTGAATTTCGAGGCTGGGGCCAACGTCCTGATTTTC. It specifies CASSLNFEAGANVLIF.

About this clonotype itself: A read error may account for a junction end that differs from germline. The chain combines TRBV6-1 with TRBJ2-5; D is unresolved. Germline CDR1 reads MNHNS; CDR2 reads SASEGT. The CDR3 is 13 amino acids. The CDR3: CAGSELRWNEQYF. In DNA, the CDR3 is TGTGCCGGCAGTGAATTGAGGTGGAATGAGCAGTACTTC.

Concerning this clonotype: No conserved phenylalanine or tryptophan ends this CDR3, so it is likely a read error. The chain has TRBV4-1 and TRBJ1-5; D perhaps matches TRBD1 (6 bases). The CDR3 loop spans 16 amino acids. Germline-derived CDR1 and CDR2 are MGHRA and YSYEKL. The CDR3 nucleotides are TGCGTCAGCAGCGCGACTGACAGGTCCCTCAATCAGTCCCAGCATTTG. Amino acids: CVSSATDRSLNQSQHL.

Remarks on this clonotype: Lacking the conserved final phenylalanine or tryptophan, this CDR3 likely reflects a read error. Because the CDR3's place on the DNA is in doubt, the DNA is left out and the CDR3 is given as listed by TCRdb. The chain has TRBV4-1 and TRBJ2-3; the table's D call, TRBD1, has no DNA check behind it. Germline CDR1 MGHRA, CDR2 YSYEKL. Termini included, the CDR3 measures 17 amino acids. This chain's CDR3 is CASSQDGRGVGGLDPYL.

A remark on this clonotype: This CDR3 is missing its conserved last phenylalanine or tryptophan, likely due to a read error. The chain links TRBV29-1 to TRBJ2-3; D call uncertain. This CDR3 has 13 amino acids. The V gene lost 7 bases and the J gene lost 3 bases, with 14 bases spanning the gap. The germline CDR1 and CDR2 sequences are SQVTM and ANQGSEA. The CDR3 coding sequence is TGCAGCGCCGGAATCACGAGTACAGATACGCAGTATTAT. The encoded protein is CSAGITSTDTQYY.

A few counts support this clonotype. One end of the junction is discordant with germline, which a read error may explain. In DNA form, the CDR3 reads TGTGCCAGCAGAAACAAGGGACTTCAAAACATTCGGTACTTC. Amino acid sequence: CASRNKGLQNIRYF. The chain links TRBV6-1 to TRBJ2-4; D possibly corresponds to TRBD2 (6 bases). The CDR3 covers 14 residues. Germline CDR1 and CDR2: MNHNS and SASEGT.

The gene calls are TRBV28 and TRBJ1-5, with D perhaps TRBD1 (6 bases). Germline CDR1 reads MDHEN; CDR2 reads SYDVKM. V lost 6 bases and J lost 3, with 12 bases in between. The CDR3 has 14 residues. The CDR3 sequence is CASRATGLNQPQHF. DNA of the CDR3: TGTGCCAGCAGGGCTACAGGGCTCAATCAGCCCCAGCATTTT.

A note on this clonotype: At one end the junction does not follow the germline gene, possibly because of a read error. The rearrangement uses TRBV6-6 and TRBJ2-7; 7 nucleotides match TRBD1. The CDR3 loop spans 15 amino acids. CDR1 is MNHNY, CDR2 SVGAGI, per germline (reference sequence). The CDR3 reads CASSYSGTAFHERYF. The CDR3 region has the DNA TGTGCCAGCAGTTACTCGGGGACAGCATTCCACGAGCGGTACTTC.

The chain joins TRBV29-1 to TRBJ2-1; D might be TRBD2 (5 bases). CDR1 is SQVTM, CDR2 ANQGSEA, per germline. Trimming took 3 bases from V and 7 from J, leaving 16 bases between them. The length of the CDR3 is 14 residues. The chain's CDR3 is CSVDLGATGNEQFF. In DNA form, the CDR3 reads TGCAGCGTTGACCTGGGAGCTACGGGAAATGAGCAGTTCTTC.

The gene calls are TRBV29-1 and TRBJ2-3; the D gene could be TRBD1 or TRBD2 (5 bases each). The CDR3 consists of 11 residues. Germline CDR1 SQVTM, CDR2 ANQGSEA. Trimming removed 8 bases at V and 14 bases at J, with 20 bases between. DNA of the CDR3: TGCAGCATGGTGGTCAGGGAGAGAGTGTATTTT. Amino acids: CSMVVRERVYF.

In regard to this clonotype: The conserved final phenylalanine or tryptophan is absent from the CDR3, which likely points to a read error. The chain carries TRBV6-6 and TRBJ2-3; 8 bases are shared with TRBD1. V lost 5 bases to trimming and J lost 10 bases; unmatched junction nucleotides: 8. CDR1 and CDR2 from the germline V gene are MNHNY and SVGAGI (reference sequence). The CDR3 covers 13 residues. CDR3 protein: CASSMTGVNAQYS. The CDR3 coding sequence is TGTGCCAGCAGTATGACAGGGGTGAATGCGCAGTATTCT.

This clonotype occurred many times. The chain has TRBV7-9 and TRBJ1-6, with D possibly TRBD1 on 5 matching bases. Germline lookup yields CDR1 SEHNR and CDR2 FQNEAQ (reference sequence). Trimming stripped 1 base from V and 7 bases from J, with 11 bases between. The CDR3 spans 15 residues. The CDR3 DNA reads TGTGCCAGCAGCTTAGATTACAGGAAAAATTCACCCCTCCACTTT. Its protein is CASSLDYRKNSPLHF.

Remarks on this clonotype: One junction end disagrees with the germline gene, perhaps due to a read error. This rearrangement joins TRBV11-2 to TRBJ2-7; D is ambiguous. The CDR3 extends over 14 amino acids. CDR1 SGHAT and CDR2 FQNNGV come from the germline V gene. Written as DNA, the CDR3 is TGTGTCAGCAGCTTAGTTGGGGTTGACTGCGAGCAGTACTTC. Residues: CVSSLVGVDCEQYF.

In regard to this clonotype: One junction end disagrees with the germline gene, perhaps due to a read error. The chain joins TRBV4-1 to TRBJ2-3; D ambiguous. The CDR3 loop spans 15 amino acids. Germline V gene sequence: CDR1 MGHRA, CDR2 YSYEKL. CDR3 residues: CASSQGGAWTDTQYF. CDR3 bases: TGCGCCAGCAGTCAAGGTGGAGCTTGGACAGATACGCAGTATTTT.

The rearrangement links TRBV11-3 to TRBJ2-7; no firm D call. The CDR3 loop spans 14 amino acids. Germline values: CDR1 SGHNT, CDR2 YENEEA. V was pared by 5 bases and J by 7 bases, with 18 bases between. CDR3 in amino acids: CASSLGYRETEQYF. The CDR3 DNA sequence: TGTGCCAGCAGCCTTGGTTATAGAGAGACTGAGCAGTACTTC.

On this clonotype itself: The CDR3 end shows no conserved phenylalanine or tryptophan, and so a read error is likely. The chain employs TRBV6-1 and TRBJ1-1; D is uncertain. CDR3 length: 14 amino acids. CDR1 is MNHNS, CDR2 SASEGT, per germline. CDR3 sequence reads: CASRAETENAEAFY. The CDR3 DNA is TGTGCCAGCAGGGCCGAGACGGAGAACGCTGAAGCTTTCTAT.

About this clonotype: The junction departs from the called germline gene at one end, perhaps through a read error. This chain joins TRBV11-1 and TRBJ2-7; D remains ambiguous. The CDR3 loop spans 16 amino acids. Germline CDR1 reads SGHAT; CDR2 reads FQDESV (reference sequence). The CDR3 bases are TGTGCCAGCAGCTTAAAGCCCTTCGGGCAGTCCTATGAGCAGTACTTC. As protein: CASSLKPFGQSYEQYF.

This clonotype was counted once. One end of the junction varies from germline; a read error may be responsible. The chain has TRBV11-2 and TRBJ2-3, with TRBD2 matching over 8 bases. The CDR3 is 14 residues long. Per the germline V gene, CDR1 is SGHAT and CDR2 is FQNNGV. The CDR3 is CPSSLVSGVDTQYF. CDR3 sequence (DNA): TGTCCCAGCAGCTTGGTTAGCGGGGTAGATACACAGTATTTT.

In the case of this clonotype: Likely a read error: the CDR3 ends without its conserved phenylalanine or tryptophan. No DNA is shown, since the ends of the CDR3 on it are uncertain; the CDR3 is the one TCRdb lists. The chain uses TRBV5-1 and TRBJ2-3; no DNA check was done on the table's D call, TRBD1. Germline CDR1 and CDR2: SGHRS and YFSETQ. The CDR3 length is 14 residues, termini included. The CDR3 sequence: CASSLGQTGDTRYL.

Regarding this clonotype: A read error may account for a junction end that differs from germline. For the CDR3, the DNA is TGTGCCAGTAGCTTAGAGGGTGGGGAGAACAGTGTGCAGTTCTTC. It translates to CASSLEGGENSVQFF. The gene calls are TRBV11-2 and TRBJ2-1; perhaps TRBD2 as D (5 bases). This CDR3 spans 15 amino acids. Germline lookup yields CDR1 SGHAT and CDR2 FQNNGV.

Regarding this clonotype: Since a much larger clone is just one base distant, this may be a read error. The J gene is TRBJ2-2, the V gene TRBV7-9, with unresolved D. The CDR3 is made up of 15 amino acids. The germline gives CDR1 SEHNR, CDR2 FQNEAQ (reference sequence). The V end lost 7 bases, the J end lost 5 bases, and 17 bases lay between the germline ends. The CDR3 reads CASTVSVSGTGELFF. The CDR3 DNA sequence: TGTGCCAGCACCGTGAGCGTGAGTGGTACCGGGGAGCTGTTTTTT.

On this clonotype: A read error may account for a junction end that differs from germline. The chain has TRBV5-1 and TRBJ2-2, with D tentatively TRBD2 (7 bases). The CDR3 totals 17 residues. Germline CDR1 SGHRS, CDR2 YFSETQ. The DNA for the CDR3 is TGCGCCAGCAGCACAGGCGGGGGCAGGGGAAACACCGGGGAGTTGTCTTTT. The encoded protein is CASSTGGGRGNTGELSF.

The chain links TRBV11-2 to TRBJ2-7; D possibly corresponds to TRBD2 (5 bases). Germline CDR1 SGHAT, CDR2 FQNNGV. Between the trimmed V and J ends, which lost 1 base and 11 bases, there was a span of 24 bases. The CDR3 length is 16 residues. CDR3 sequence (DNA): TGTGCCAGCAGCTTAGCGTCGAGGGCAGGAGGCTACGAAGAGTACTTC. Protein: CASSLASRAGGYEEYF.

Remarks on this clonotype: This may arise from a read error, as a much more abundant clone is one base away. The J gene is TRBJ1-5, the V gene TRBV7-8, with D maybe TRBD1 (5 bases). CDR1 and CDR2 from the germline V gene are SGHVS and FQNEAQ. This CDR3 has 13 amino acids. CDR3 nucleotide sequence: TGTACCAGCAGCTTAGGGGCTAATCAGCCCCAGCATTTT. This translates into CTSSLGANQPQHF.

With respect to this clonotype: In this CDR3 the conserved last residue, phenylalanine or tryptophan, is missing, so a read error is likely. V is TRBV5-8 and J is TRBJ2-3; unclear D gene. CDR1 and CDR2 (germline): SGHTS, YDEGEE. The CDR3 consists of 13 residues. The CDR3 sequence is CTSRKIQRIAQYL. The DNA of the CDR3 is TGTACCAGCAGAAAGATCCAGAGGATTGCGCAGTATTTA.